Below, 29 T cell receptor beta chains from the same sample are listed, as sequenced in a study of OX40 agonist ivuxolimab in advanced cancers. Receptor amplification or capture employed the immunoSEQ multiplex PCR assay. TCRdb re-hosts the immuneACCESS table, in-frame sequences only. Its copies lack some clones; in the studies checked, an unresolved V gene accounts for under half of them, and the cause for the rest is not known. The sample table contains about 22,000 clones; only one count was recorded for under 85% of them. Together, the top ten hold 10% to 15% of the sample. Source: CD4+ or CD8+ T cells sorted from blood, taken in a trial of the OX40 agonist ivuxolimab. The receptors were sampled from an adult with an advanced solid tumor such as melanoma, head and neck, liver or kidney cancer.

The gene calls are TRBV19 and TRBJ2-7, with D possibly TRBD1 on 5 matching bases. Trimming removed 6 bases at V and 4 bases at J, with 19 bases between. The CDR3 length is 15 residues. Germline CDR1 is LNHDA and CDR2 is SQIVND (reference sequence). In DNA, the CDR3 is TGTGCCAGTAGCACCGACAGCCAGAAGTCTTACGAGCAGTACTTC. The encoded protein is CASSTDSQKSYEQYF.

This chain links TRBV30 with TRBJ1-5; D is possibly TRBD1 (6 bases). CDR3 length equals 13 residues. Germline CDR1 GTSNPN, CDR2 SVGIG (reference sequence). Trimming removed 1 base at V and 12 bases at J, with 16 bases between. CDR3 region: CAWSEGQLFDQHF. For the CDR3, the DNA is TGTGCCTGGAGTGAAGGACAGCTATTTGACCAGCATTTT.

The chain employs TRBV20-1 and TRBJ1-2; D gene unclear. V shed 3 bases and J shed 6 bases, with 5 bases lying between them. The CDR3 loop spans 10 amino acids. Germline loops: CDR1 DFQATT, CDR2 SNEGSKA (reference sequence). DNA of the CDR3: TGCAGTGCTAGTCCGGATGGCTACACCTTC. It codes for CSASPDGYTF.

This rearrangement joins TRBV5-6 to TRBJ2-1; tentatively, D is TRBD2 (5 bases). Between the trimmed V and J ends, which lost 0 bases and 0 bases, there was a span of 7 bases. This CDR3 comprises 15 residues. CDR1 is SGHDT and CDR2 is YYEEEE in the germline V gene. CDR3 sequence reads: CASSLAGSSYNEQFF. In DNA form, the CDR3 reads TGTGCCAGCAGCTTGGCGGGGAGCTCCTACAATGAGCAGTTCTTC.

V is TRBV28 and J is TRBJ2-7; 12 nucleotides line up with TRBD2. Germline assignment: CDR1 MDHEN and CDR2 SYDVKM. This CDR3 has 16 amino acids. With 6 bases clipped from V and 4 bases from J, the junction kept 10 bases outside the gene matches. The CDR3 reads CASSPALAGGPYEQYF. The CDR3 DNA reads TGTGCCAGCAGCCCCGCCCTAGCGGGGGGGCCTTACGAGCAGTACTTC.

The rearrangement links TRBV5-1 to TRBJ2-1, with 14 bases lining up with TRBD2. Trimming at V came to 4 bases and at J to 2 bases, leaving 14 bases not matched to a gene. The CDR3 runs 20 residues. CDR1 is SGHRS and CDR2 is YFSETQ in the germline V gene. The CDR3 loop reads CASSPRTSGGTLRTYNEQFF. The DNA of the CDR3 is TGCGCCAGCAGCCCGAGGACTAGCGGGGGGACATTACGGACCTACAATGAGCAGTTCTTC.

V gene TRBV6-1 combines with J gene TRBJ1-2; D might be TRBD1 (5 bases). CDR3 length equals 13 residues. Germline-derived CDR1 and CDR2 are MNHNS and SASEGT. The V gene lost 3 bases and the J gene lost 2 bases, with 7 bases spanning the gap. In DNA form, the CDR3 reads TGTGCCAGCAGTGACGGGGGGAACTATGGCTACACCTTC. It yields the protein CASSDGGNYGYTF.

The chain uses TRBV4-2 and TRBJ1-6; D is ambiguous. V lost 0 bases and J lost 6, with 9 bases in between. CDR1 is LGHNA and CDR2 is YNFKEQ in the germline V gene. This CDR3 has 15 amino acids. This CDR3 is CASSQDGIINSPLHF. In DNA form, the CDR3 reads TGTGCCAGCAGCCAAGACGGGATTATTAATTCACCCCTCCACTTT.

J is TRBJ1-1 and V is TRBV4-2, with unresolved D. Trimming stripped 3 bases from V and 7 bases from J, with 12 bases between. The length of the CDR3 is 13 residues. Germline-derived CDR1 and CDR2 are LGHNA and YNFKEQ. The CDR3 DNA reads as TGTGCCAGCAGCCATGGCACAGCATATGAAGCTTTCTTT. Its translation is CASSHGTAYEAFF.

The CDR3 is CASSLSVGNEQFF. Here the CDR3 DNA reads TGCGCCAGCAGCTTGAGTGTGGGCAATGAGCAGTTCTTC. This chain uses TRBV5-1 with TRBJ2-1; no firm D call. Germline lookup yields CDR1 SGHRS and CDR2 YFSETQ. V lost 1 base and J lost 6, with 8 bases in between. The CDR3 is 13 residues long.

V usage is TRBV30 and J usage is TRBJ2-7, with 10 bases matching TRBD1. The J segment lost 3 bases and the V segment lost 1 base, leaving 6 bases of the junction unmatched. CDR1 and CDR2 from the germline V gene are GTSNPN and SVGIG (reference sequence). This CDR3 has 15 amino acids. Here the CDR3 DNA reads TGTGCCTGGAGTGCACTAGGACAGGGGGACTACGAGCAGTACTTC. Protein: CAWSALGQGDYEQYF.

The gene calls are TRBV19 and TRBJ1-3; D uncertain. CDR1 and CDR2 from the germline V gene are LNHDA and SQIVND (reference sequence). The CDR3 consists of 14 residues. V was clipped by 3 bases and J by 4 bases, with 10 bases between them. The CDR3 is CASSIGGVGNTIYF. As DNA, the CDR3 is TGTGCCAGTAGTATCGGCGGTGTGGGAAACACCATATATTTT.

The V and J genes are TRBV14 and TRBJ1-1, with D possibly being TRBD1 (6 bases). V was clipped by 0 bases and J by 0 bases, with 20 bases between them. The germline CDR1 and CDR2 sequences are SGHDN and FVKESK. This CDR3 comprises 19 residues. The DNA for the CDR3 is TGTGCCAGCAGCCAAGAGGAAACAGGGCTGACGATATTGAACACTGAAGCTTTCTTT. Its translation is CASSQEETGLTILNTEAFF.

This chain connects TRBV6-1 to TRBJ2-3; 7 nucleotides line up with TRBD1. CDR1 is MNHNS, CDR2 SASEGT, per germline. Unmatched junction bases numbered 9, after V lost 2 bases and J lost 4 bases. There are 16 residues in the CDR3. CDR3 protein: CASSESRGQFSDTQYF. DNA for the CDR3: TGTGCCAGCAGTGAATCTAGGGGGCAGTTTTCAGATACGCAGTATTTT.

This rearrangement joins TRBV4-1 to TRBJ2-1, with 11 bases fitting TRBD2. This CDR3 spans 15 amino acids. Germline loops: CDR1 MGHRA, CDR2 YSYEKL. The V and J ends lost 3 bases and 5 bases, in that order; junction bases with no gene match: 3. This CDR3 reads CASSQGLAAHNEQFF. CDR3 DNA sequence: TGCGCCAGCAGCCAGGGACTAGCGGCACACAATGAGCAGTTCTTC.

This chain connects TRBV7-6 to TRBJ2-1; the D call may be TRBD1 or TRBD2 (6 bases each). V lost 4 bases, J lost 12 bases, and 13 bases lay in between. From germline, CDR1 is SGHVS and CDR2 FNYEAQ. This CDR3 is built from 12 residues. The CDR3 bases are TGTGCCAGCAGCTCCGGGGGCAGAGGGCAGTTCTTC. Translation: CASSSGGRGQFF.

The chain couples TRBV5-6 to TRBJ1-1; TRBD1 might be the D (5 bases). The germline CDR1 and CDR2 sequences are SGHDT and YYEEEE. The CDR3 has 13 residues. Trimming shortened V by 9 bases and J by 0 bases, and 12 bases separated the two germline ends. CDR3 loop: CATFGGMNTEAFF. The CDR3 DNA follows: TGTGCCACCTTCGGGGGGATGAACACTGAAGCTTTCTTT.

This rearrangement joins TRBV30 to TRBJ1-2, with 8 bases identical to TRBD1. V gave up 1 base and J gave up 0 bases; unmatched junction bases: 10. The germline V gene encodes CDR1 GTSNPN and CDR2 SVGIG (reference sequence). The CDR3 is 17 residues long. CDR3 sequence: CAWSGGQASQPNYGYTF. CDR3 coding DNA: TGTGCCTGGAGTGGGGGACAGGCCAGTCAACCTAACTATGGCTACACCTTC.

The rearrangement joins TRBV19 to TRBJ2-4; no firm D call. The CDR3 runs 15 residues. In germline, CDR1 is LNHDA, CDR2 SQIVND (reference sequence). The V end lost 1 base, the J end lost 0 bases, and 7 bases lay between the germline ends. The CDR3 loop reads CASSIVETAKNIQYF. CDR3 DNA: TGTGCCAGTAGTATAGTGGAGACAGCCAAAAACATTCAGTACTTC. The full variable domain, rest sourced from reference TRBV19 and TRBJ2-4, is DGGITQSPKYLFRKEGQNVTLSCEQNLNHDAMYWYRQDPGQGLRLIYYSQIVNDFQKGDIAEGYSVSREKKESFPLTVTSAQKNPTAFYLCASSIVETAKNIQYFGAGTRLSVL.

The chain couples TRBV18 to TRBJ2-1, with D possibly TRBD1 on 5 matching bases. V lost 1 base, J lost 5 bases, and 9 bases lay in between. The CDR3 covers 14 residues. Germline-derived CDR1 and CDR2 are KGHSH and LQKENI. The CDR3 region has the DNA TGTGCCAGCTCACCACTAGGGGCAGACAATGAGCAGTTCTTC. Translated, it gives CASSPLGADNEQFF. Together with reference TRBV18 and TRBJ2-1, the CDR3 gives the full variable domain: NAGVMQNPRHLVRRRGQEARLRCSPMKGHSHVYWYRQLPEEGLKFMVYLQKENIIDESGMPKERFSAEFPKEGPSILRIQQVVRGDSAAYFCASSPLGADNEQFFGPGTRLTVL.

The CDR3 loop is CASSYSRGSPNEQFF. CDR3 DNA: TGTGCCAGCAGTTACTCCCGGGGTTCTCCCAATGAGCAGTTCTTC. The chain links TRBV6-5 to TRBJ2-1; TRBD2 might be the D (5 bases). This CDR3 contains 15 residues. Germline CDR1 and CDR2: MNHEY and SVGAGI. V gave up 0 bases and J gave up 6 bases, with 12 bases separating them.

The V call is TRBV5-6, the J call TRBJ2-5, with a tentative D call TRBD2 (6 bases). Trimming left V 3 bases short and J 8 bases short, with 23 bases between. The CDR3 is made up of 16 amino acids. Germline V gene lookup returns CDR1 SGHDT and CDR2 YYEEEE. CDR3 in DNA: TGTGCCAGCAGCTCCGGGACTCCCTCGTCCCCAACAACCCAGTACTTC. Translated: CASSSGTPSSPTTQYF.

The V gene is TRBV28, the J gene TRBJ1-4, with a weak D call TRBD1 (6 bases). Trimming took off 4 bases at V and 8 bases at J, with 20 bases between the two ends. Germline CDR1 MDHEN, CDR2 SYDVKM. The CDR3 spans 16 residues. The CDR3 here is CASSYRLPGQGEKLFF. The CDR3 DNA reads TGTGCCAGCAGTTATCGATTGCCAGGGCAGGGGGAAAAACTGTTTTTT.

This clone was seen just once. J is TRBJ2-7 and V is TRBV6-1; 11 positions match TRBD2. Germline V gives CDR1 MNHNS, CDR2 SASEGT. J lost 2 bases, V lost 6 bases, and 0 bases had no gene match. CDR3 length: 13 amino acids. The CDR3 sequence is CASRLAGAYEQYF. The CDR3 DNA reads TGTGCCAGCAGACTAGCGGGGGCCTACGAGCAGTACTTC.

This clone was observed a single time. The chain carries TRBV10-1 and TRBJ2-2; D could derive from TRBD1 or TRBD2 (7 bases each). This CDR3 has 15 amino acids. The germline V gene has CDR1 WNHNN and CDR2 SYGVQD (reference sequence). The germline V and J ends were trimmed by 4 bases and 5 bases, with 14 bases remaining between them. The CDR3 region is CASSGGQRGTGELFF. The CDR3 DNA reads TGCGCCAGCAGTGGGGGACAGCGGGGTACCGGGGAGCTGTTTTTT.

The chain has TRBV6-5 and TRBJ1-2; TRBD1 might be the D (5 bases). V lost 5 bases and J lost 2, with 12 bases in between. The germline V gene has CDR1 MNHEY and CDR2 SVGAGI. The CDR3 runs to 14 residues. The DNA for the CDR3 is TGTGCCAGCAGTACCTATCAGGGAAACTATGGCTACACCTTC. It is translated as CASSTYQGNYGYTF.

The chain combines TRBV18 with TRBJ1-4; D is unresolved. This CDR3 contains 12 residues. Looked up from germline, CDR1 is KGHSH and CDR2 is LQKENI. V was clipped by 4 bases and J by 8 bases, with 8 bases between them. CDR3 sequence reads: CASSHLGEKLFF. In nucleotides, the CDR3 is TGTGCCAGCTCACATCTTGGGGAAAAACTGTTTTTT.

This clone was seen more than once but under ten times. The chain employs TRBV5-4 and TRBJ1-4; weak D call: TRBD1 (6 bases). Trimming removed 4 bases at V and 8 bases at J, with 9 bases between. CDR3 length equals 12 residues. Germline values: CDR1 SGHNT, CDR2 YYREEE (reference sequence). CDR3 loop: CASSIGTEKLFF. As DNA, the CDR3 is TGTGCCAGCAGCATCGGGACAGAAAAACTGTTTTTT. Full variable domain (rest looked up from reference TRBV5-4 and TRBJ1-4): ETGVTQSPTHLIKTRGQQVTLRCSSQSGHNTVSWYQQALGQGPQFIFQYYREEENGRGNFPPRFSGLQFPNYSSELNVNALELDDSALYLCASSIGTEKLFFGSGTQLSVL.

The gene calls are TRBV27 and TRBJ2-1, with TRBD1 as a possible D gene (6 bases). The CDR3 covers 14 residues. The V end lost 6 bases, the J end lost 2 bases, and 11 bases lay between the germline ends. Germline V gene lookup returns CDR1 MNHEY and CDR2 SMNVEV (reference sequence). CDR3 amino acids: CASRTRGTYNEQFF. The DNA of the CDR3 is TGTGCCAGCAGGACGAGGGGGACCTACAATGAGCAGTTCTTC.